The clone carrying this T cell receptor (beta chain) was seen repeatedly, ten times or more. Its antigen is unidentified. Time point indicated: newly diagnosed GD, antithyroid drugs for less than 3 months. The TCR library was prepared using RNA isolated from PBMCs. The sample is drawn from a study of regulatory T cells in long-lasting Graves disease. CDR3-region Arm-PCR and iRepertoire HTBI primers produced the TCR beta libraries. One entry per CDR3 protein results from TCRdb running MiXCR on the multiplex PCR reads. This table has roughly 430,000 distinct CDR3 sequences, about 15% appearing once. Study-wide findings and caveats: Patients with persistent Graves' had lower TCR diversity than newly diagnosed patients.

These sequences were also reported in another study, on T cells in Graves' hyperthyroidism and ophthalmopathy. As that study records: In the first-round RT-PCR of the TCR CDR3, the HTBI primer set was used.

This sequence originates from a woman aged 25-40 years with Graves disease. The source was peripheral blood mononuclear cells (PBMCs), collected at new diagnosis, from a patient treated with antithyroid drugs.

CDR3 in DNA: TGCAGCGTAATTAGATTGTCCGAAAACATTCAGTACTTC. This sequence encodes CSVIRLSENIQYF. This chain connects TRBV29-1 to TRBJ2-4; D uncertain. The CDR3 is made up of 13 amino acids. Between the trimmed V and J ends, which lost 6 bases and 5 bases, there was a span of 14 bases. Germline lookup yields CDR1 SQVTM and CDR2 ANQGSEA.